The clone carrying this T cell receptor (beta chain) has just a few counts. The V gene's germline CDR1 is SGHTA and CDR2 FQGNSA. The CDR3 has 13 amino acids. V was clipped by 7 bases and J by 13 bases, with 22 bases between them. The data were taken from a study of blood T cells in healthy people across ages. For the study at large: Using template switching, researchers captured about one barcoded beta molecule for each two T cells.

A second PCR of 7 to 11 cycles used a sample-barcoded 5' primer and a J-beta primer mix. In TCRdb, the 5' RACE reads were re-called with MiXCR into one record per CDR3 protein. In the table there are about 1.7 million distinct CDR3 sequences, roughly 30% of which are singletons. The chain employs TRBV7-2 and TRBJ2-5; D is perhaps TRBD2 (7 bases). Material: blood. The clonotype comes from a woman between 25 and 40 years old in good health. CDR3 DNA: TGTGCCAGCACCTTCAAGACAGGACTAGTGGTGTACTTC. It codes for CASTFKTGLVVYF.